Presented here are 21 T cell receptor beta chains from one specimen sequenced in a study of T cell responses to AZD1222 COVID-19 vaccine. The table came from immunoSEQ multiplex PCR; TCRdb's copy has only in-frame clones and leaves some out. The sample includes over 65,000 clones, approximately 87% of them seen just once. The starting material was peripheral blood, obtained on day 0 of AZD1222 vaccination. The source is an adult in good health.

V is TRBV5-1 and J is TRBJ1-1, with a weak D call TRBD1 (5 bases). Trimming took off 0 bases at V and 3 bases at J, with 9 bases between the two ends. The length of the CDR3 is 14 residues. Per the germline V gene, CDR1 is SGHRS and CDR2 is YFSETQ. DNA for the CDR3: TGCGCCAGCAGCTTGGAGGGGTCCTACACTGAAGCTTTCTTT. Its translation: CASSLEGSYTEAFF.

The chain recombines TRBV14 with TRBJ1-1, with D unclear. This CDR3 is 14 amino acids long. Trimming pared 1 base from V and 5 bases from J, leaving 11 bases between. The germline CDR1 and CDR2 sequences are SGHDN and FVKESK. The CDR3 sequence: CASSQVEGRTEAFF. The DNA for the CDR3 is TGTGCCAGCAGCCAAGTTGAGGGTAGAACTGAAGCTTTCTTT.

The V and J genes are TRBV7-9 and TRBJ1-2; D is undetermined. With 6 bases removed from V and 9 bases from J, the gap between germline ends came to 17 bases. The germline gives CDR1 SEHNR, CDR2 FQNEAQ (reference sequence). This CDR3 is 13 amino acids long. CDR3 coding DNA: TGTGCCAGCAGTCCTGACATAGGATTACGCTACACCTTC. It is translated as CASSPDIGLRYTF.

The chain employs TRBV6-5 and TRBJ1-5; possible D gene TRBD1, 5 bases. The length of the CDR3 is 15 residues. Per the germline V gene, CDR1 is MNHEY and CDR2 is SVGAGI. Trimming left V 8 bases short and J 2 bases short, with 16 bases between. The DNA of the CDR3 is TGTGCCAGCCTGACAGCCGCTCTGGGCAATCAGCCCCAGCATTTT. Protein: CASLTAALGNQPQHF.

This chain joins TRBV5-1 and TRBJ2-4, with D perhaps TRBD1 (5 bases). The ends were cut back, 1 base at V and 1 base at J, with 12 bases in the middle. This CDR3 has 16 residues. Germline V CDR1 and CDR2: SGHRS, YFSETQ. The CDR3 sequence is CASSLQGSGAKNIQYF. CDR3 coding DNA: TGCGCCAGCAGCTTGCAGGGTTCAGGGGCCAAAAACATTCAGTACTTC. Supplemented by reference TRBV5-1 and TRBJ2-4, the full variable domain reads KAGVTQTPRYLIKTRGQQVTLSCSPISGHRSVSWYQQTPGQGLQFLFEYFSETQRNKGNFPGRFSGRQFSNSRSEMNVSTLELGDSALYLCASSLQGSGAKNIQYFGAGTRLSVL.

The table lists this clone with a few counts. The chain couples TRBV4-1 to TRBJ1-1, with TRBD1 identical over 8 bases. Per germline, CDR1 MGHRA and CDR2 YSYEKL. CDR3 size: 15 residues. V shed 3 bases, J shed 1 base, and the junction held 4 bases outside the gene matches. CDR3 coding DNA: TGCGCCAGCAGCCATGCGGACAGGGCGAACACTGAAGCTTTCTTT. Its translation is CASSHADRANTEAFF.

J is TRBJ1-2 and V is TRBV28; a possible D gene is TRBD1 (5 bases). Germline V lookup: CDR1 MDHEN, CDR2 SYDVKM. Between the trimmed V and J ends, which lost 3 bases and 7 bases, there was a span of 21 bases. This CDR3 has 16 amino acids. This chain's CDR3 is CASSLGWAGSSAGYTF. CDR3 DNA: TGTGCCAGCAGTTTGGGGTGGGCAGGGTCATCGGCTGGCTACACCTTC.

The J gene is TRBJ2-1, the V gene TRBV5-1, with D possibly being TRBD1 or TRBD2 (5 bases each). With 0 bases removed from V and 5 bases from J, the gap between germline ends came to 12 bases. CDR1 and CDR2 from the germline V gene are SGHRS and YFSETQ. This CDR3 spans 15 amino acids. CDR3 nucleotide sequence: TGCGCCAGCAGCTTGGGTGGGGGTAGGGACAATGAGCAGTTCTTC. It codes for CASSLGGGRDNEQFF. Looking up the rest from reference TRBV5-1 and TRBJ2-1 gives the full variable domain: KAGVTQTPRYLIKTRGQQVTLSCSPISGHRSVSWYQQTPGQGLQFLFEYFSETQRNKGNFPGRFSGRQFSNSRSEMNVSTLELGDSALYLCASSLGGGRDNEQFFGPGTRLTVL.

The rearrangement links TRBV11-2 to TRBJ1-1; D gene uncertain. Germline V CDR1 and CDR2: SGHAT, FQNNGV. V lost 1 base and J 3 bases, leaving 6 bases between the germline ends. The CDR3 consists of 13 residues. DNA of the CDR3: TGTGCCAGCAGCTTAGGGGAACACACTGAAGCTTTCTTT. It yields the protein CASSLGEHTEAFF. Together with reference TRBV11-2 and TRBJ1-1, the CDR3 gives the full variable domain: EAGVAQSPRYKIIEKRQSVAFWCNPISGHATLYWYQQILGQGPKLLIQFQNNGVVDDSQLPKDRFSAERLKGVDSTLKIQPAKLEDSAVYLCASSLGEHTEAFFGQGTRLTVV.

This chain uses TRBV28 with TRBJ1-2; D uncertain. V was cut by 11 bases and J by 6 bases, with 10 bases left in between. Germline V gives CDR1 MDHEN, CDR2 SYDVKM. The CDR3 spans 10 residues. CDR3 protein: CAVRGDGYTF. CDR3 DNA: TGTGCCGTACGCGGGGATGGCTACACCTTC.

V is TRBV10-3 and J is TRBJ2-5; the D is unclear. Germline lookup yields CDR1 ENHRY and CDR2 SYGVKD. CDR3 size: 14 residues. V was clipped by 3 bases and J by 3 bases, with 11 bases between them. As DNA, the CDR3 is TGTGCCATCAGTGAAGGTCCCGGCGAAGAGACCCAGTACTTC. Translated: CAISEGPGEETQYF.

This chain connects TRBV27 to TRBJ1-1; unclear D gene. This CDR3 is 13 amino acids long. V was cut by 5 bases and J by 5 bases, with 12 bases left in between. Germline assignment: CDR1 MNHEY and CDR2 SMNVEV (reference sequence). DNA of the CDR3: TGTGCCAGCAGTCCCGAAACAAGGACTGAAGCTTTCTTT. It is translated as CASSPETRTEAFF.

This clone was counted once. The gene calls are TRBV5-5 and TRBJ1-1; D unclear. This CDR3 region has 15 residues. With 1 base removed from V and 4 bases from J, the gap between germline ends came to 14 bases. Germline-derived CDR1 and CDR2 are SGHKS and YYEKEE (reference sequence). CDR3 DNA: TGTGCCAGCAGCTTGTTAGGCGGTTGGGGCACTGAAGCTTTCTTT. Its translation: CASSLLGGWGTEAFF.

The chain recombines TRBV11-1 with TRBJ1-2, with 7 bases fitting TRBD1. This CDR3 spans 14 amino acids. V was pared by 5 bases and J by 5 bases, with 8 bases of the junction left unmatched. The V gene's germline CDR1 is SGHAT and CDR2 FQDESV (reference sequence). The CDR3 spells CASSTGTALYGYTF. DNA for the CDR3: TGTGCCAGCAGCACCGGGACAGCTCTGTATGGCTACACCTTC. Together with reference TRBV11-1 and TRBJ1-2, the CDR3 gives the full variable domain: EAEVAQSPRYKITEKSQAVAFWCDPISGHATLYWYRQILGQGPELLVQFQDESVVDDSQLPKDRFSAERLKGVDSTLKIQPAELGDSAMYLCASSTGTALYGYTFGSGTRLTVV.

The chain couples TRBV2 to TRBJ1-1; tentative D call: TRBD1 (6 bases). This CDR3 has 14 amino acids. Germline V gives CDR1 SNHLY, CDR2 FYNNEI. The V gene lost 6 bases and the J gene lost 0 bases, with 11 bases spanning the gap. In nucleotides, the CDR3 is TGTGCCAGCAGGCGGGACACGATGAACACTGAAGCTTTCTTT. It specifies CASRRDTMNTEAFF.

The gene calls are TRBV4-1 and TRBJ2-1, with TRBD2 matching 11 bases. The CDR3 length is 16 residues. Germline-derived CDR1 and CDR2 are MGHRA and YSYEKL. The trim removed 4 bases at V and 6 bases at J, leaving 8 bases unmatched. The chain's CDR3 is CASSPRTSGRGNEQFF. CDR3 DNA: TGCGCCAGCAGCCCCCGAACTAGCGGGAGAGGCAATGAGCAGTTCTTC.

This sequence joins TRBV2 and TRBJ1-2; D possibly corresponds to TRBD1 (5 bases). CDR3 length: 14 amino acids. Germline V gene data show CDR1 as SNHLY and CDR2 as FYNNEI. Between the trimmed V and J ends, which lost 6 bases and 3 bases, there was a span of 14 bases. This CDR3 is CASRDAGRHYGYTF. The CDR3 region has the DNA TGTGCCAGCAGGGACGCAGGGCGCCACTATGGCTACACCTTC.

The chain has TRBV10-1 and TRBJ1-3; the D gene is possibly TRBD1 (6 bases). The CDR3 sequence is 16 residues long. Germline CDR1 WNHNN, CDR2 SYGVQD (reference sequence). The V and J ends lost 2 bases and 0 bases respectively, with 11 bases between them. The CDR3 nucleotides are TGCGCCAGCAGTGAGGGGGGCCCTTTCTCTGGAAACACCATATATTTT. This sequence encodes CASSEGGPFSGNTIYF.

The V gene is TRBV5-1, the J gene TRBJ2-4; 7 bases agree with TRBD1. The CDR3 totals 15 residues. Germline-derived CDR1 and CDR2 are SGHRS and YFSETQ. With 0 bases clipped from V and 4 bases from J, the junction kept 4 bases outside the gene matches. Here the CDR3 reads CASSLDQGQKNIQYF. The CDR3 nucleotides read TGCGCCAGCAGCTTGGATCAGGGACAGAAAAACATTCAGTACTTC.

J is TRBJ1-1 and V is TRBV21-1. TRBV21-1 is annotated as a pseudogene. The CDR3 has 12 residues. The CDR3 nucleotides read TGTGCCCCGTCCGGGGGCCACACTGAAGCTTTCTTT. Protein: CAPSGGHTEAFF.

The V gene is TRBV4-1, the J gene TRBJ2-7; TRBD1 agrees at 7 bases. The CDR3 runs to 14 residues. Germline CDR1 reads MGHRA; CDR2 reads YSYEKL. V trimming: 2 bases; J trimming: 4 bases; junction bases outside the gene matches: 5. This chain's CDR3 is CASSQKGQPYEQYF. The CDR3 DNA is TGCGCCAGCAGCCAAAAGGGACAGCCTTACGAGCAGTACTTC.